The clone carrying this TCR beta chain came up a few times. Its antigen is currently unknown. CDR3 length: 14 residues. Looked up from germline, CDR1 is MNHEY and CDR2 is SMNVEV (reference sequence). The ends were cut back, 0 bases at V and 3 bases at J, with 8 bases in the middle. From the 5' RACE reads, TCRdb called clonotypes with MiXCR, one entry per CDR3 protein. The sample carries more than 70,000 distinct CDR3 sequences, about 15% recorded once. This sample is part of a study of T-cell memory formation after mild COVID-19. Study findings and constraints: CD4+ contracting clones were mainly CM and EM; CD8+ ones, EMRA. Pre-infection memory already had some responding clones, implying cross-reactive memory joined. CD4+ bias marked clones expanding day 15 to 37, unlike balanced contracting clones.

Sequencing input: PBMCs or a T cell subset sorted from them (not recorded which). The sequence derives from an adult woman who had mild COVID-19 (a few samples of this study predate the infection). Cell type and time point are not known. The chain carries TRBV27 and TRBJ1-1; D not resolved. DNA for the CDR3: TGTGCCAGCAGTTTATCGAGCCCTCACACTGAAGCTTTCTTT. Translation: CASSLSSPHTEAFF.